Listed here are 20 T cell receptor beta chains from one sample, sequenced in a study of T-cell reconstitution after alpha-beta-depleted transplantation in children. Unique molecular identifiers were used in preparing the TCRbeta library. Each CDR3 protein gets one entry after TCRdb re-called the PCR reads with MiXCR. This table holds around 200,000 distinct CDR3 sequences, 9.5% to 13% found once. The sample here was PBMCs, taken before TCRalphabeta/CD19-depleted stem cell transplant. The origin of the receptors is a child younger than two with acute myeloid leukemia, due to receive a stem cell transplant.

This clonotype was counted at least ten times. This chain connects TRBV6-5 to TRBJ1-1, with D possibly TRBD1 on 5 matching bases. CDR1 is MNHEY and CDR2 is SVGAGI in the germline V gene. Trimming shortened V by 2 bases and J by 1 base, and 14 bases separated the two germline ends. This CDR3 comprises 16 residues. The CDR3 sequence: CASSYMGRGGNTEAFF. In DNA, the CDR3 is TGTGCCAGCAGTTACATGGGACGTGGCGGGAACACTGAAGCTTTCTTT.

This clonotype showed up many times. DNA of the CDR3: TGCGCCAGCAGCCCCTCTTGGGGGGCTGGAGGAAACACCATATATTTT. Its protein product is CASSPSWGAGGNTIYF. The J gene is TRBJ1-3, the V gene TRBV5-1; TRBD1 is a possible D gene (6 bases). V lost 4 bases, J lost 4 bases, and 18 bases lay in between. Germline lookup yields CDR1 SGHRS and CDR2 YFSETQ. The CDR3 covers 16 residues.

DNA for the CDR3: TGTGCCAGCTCAGCCCGACAGGAGACCTATGGCTACACCTTC. Protein: CASSARQETYGYTF. This chain uses TRBV27 with TRBJ1-2; possible D gene TRBD1, 6 bases. Trimming cost V 8 bases and J 4 bases, with 17 bases left between them. The length of the CDR3 is 14 residues. Germline CDR1 is MNHEY and CDR2 is SMNVEV (reference sequence).

This clonotype was recorded at least ten times. The chain recombines TRBV18 with TRBJ2-1; D call uncertain. Trimming shortened V by 6 bases and J by 5 bases, and 11 bases separated the two germline ends. Germline CDR1 reads KGHSH; CDR2 reads LQKENI. This CDR3 contains 13 residues. DNA of the CDR3: TGTGCCAGCTCTACCTACGTAAACAATGAGCAGTTCTTC. Translating gives CASSTYVNNEQFF.

This clonotype was seen many times. V and J are TRBV11-2 and TRBJ1-1; D remains unclear. Germline values: CDR1 SGHAT, CDR2 FQNNGV. Trimming took off 5 bases at V and 11 bases at J, with 18 bases between the two ends. The CDR3 is made up of 13 amino acids. The CDR3 coding sequence is TGTGCCAGCAGCACGGATGAGGGTATGCGCGCTTTCTTT. This translates into CASSTDEGMRAFF.

This clonotype was observed at least ten times. The V gene is TRBV29-1, the J gene TRBJ2-3; D not resolved. Germline values: CDR1 SQVTM, CDR2 ANQGSEA. The germline V and J ends were trimmed by 3 bases and 1 base, with 5 bases remaining between them. This CDR3 is 12 amino acids long. The CDR3 loop reads CSVDGGTDTQYF. The CDR3 DNA reads TGCAGCGTTGATGGGGGCACAGATACGCAGTATTTT.

On this clonotype itself: This may be a read error: a much more frequent sequence differs by one nucleotide. V usage is TRBV19 and J usage is TRBJ1-4, with TRBD1 as a possible D gene (5 bases). The CDR3 is 16 residues long. Germline values: CDR1 LNHDA, CDR2 SQIVND (reference sequence). Trimming pared 3 bases from V and 7 bases from J, leaving 18 bases between. The CDR3 nucleotides read TGTGCCAGTAGTATTTTCACGGGACGGCAGACTGAAAAACTGTTTTTT. The encoded protein is CASSIFTGRQTEKLFF.

This clonotype appeared once. V and J are TRBV20-1 and TRBJ1-4; 7 bases map to TRBD1. Germline CDR1 DFQATT, CDR2 SNEGSKA (reference sequence). Losses at the gene ends were 0 bases for V and 7 bases for J; bases not matched to a gene: 5. The CDR3 extends over 14 amino acids. CDR3 bases: TGCAGTGCTAGAGATCCAGGGGGGAGTGAAAAACTGTTTTTT. As protein: CSARDPGGSEKLFF.

A remark on this clonotype: This may stem from a read error, because a much larger clone lies one nucleotide away. V is TRBV24-1 and J is TRBJ2-3, with D perhaps TRBD1 (5 bases). The assigned J gene may be wrong: the sequence end matches TRBJ1-5 better. The CDR3 extends over 16 amino acids. Per germline, CDR1 KGHDR and CDR2 SFDVKD. The CDR3: CATSDSGGTATDTQHF. The CDR3 DNA reads TGTGCCACCAGTGATTCCGGGGGGACTGCCACAGATACGCAGCATTTT.

The sample holds many counts of this clonotype. V gene TRBV5-1 combines with J gene TRBJ1-1, with D unresolved. Trimming took off 4 bases at V and 4 bases at J, with 17 bases between the two ends. Germline CDR1 reads SGHRS; CDR2 reads YFSETQ. The CDR3 spans 15 residues. CDR3 coding DNA: TGCGCCAGCAGCCTCAATCCGGGCGAGGCCACTGAAGCTTTCTTT. Protein product: CASSLNPGEATEAFF.

The table lists this clonotype with many counts. The chain uses TRBV21-1 and TRBJ2-3. TRBV21-1 counts as a pseudogene. The CDR3 spans 16 residues. The chain's CDR3 is CASSKKRILSTDTQYF. For the CDR3, the DNA is TGTGCCAGCAGCAAAAAGAGGATCCTGAGCACAGATACGCAGTATTTT.

This clonotype was counted a few times. The chain employs TRBV3-1 and TRBJ2-5; D is undetermined. V was pared by 1 base and J by 2 bases, with 5 bases between. Germline V CDR1 and CDR2: LGHDT, YNNKEL (reference sequence). The CDR3 contains 13 residues. The CDR3 protein is CASSQALQETQYF. The CDR3 DNA sequence: TGTGCCAGCAGCCAAGCGCTTCAAGAGACCCAGTACTTC.

Points on this clonotype: A much larger clone lies a single base off, so this may be a read error. The V call is TRBV3-1, the J call TRBJ2-1; no clear D. Germline V CDR1 and CDR2: LGHDT, YNNKEL (reference sequence). The CDR3 is 16 residues long. The CDR3 DNA reads TGTGCCAGCAGCCTTGGTTTAGTGAGCTCCTACAATGGGCAGTTCTTC. Its translation is CASSLGLVSSYNGQFF.

This clonotype was picked up many times. This CDR3 reads CASSLGTFDEKFF. For the CDR3, the DNA is TGTGCCAGCAGCTTAGGGACGTTTGACGAAAAGTTCTTC. The chain combines TRBV7-2 with TRBJ2-1; D is uncertain. V was shortened by 1 base and J by 14 bases, with 15 bases between the two germline ends. The CDR3 consists of 13 residues. Germline-derived CDR1 and CDR2 are SGHTA and FQGNSA.

The V call is TRBV5-1, the J call TRBJ1-1; 10 bases map to TRBD1. Germline assignment: CDR1 SGHRS and CDR2 YFSETQ. Trimming removed 4 bases from V and 4 bases from J; junction bases left unmatched: 7. CDR3 size: 15 residues. The CDR3 reads CASSVRTGGGTEAFF. The CDR3 DNA reads as TGCGCCAGCAGCGTCAGGACAGGGGGAGGCACTGAAGCTTTCTTT.

The chain joins TRBV9 to TRBJ2-1, with TRBD2 matching 7 bases. With V trimmed by 4 bases and J by 8 bases, 6 bases remained unmatched. The CDR3 runs 13 residues. CDR1 SGDLS and CDR2 YYNGEE come from the germline V gene. This CDR3 is CASSSLRGDEQFF. The CDR3 DNA follows: TGTGCCAGCAGCTCCCTCCGGGGGGATGAGCAGTTCTTC.

Many counts were recorded for this clonotype. This chain links TRBV5-5 with TRBJ2-1; no firm D call. Trimming stripped 0 bases from V and 3 bases from J, with 7 bases between. The germline CDR1 and CDR2 sequences are SGHKS and YYEKEE (reference sequence). The CDR3 runs to 14 residues. The DNA of the CDR3 is TGTGCCAGCAGCTTGGGGCCTAACTACAATGAGCAGTTCTTC. This gives the protein CASSLGPNYNEQFF. The full variable domain, its missing parts supplied by reference TRBV5-5 and TRBJ2-1, is DAGVTQSPTHLIKTRGQQVTLRCSPISGHKSVSWYQQVLGQGPQFIFQYYEKEERGRGNFPDRFSARQFPNYSSELNVNALLLGDSALYLCASSLGPNYNEQFFGPGTRLTVL.

This clonotype came up many times. V usage is TRBV29-1 and J usage is TRBJ1-2; D remains unclear. CDR3 length: 18 residues. The germline V gene has CDR1 SQVTM and CDR2 ANQGSEA. The V and J ends lost 0 bases and 5 bases respectively, with 25 bases between them. The CDR3 loop reads CSVEDVGAPTTHFYGYTF. In DNA, the CDR3 is TGCAGCGTTGAAGATGTAGGTGCGCCGACGACACATTTTTATGGCTACACCTTC.

This clonotype was recorded many times. The chain couples TRBV15 to TRBJ2-5; possibly TRBD2 for D (5 bases). Germline CDR1 and CDR2: LNHNV and YYDKDF (reference sequence). This CDR3 comprises 16 residues. Trimming shortened V by 0 bases and J by 1 base, and 12 bases separated the two germline ends. CDR3 loop: CATSRDRGRFQETQYF. The DNA for the CDR3 is TGTGCCACCAGCAGAGATCGAGGGCGGTTCCAAGAGACCCAGTACTTC.

This rearrangement joins TRBV20-1 to TRBJ2-1, with 13 bases matching TRBD2. With V trimmed by 1 base and J by 9 bases, 3 bases remained unmatched. The CDR3 is 14 residues long. Looked up from germline, CDR1 is DFQATT and CDR2 is SNEGSKA (reference sequence). CDR3 sequence (DNA): TGCAGTGCTAGAGGACTAGCGGGGGGCGGTGAGCAGTTCTTC. Translation gives CSARGLAGGGEQFF.